This entry is about one T cell receptor beta chain. Relative to the germline gene, one junction end is altered; a read error may explain this. These data are taken from a study of blood T cells in healthy people across ages. Together with a sample-barcoded 5' primer, a J-beta primer mix was included in a second PCR lasting about 7 to 11 cycles. From the 5' RACE reads, TCRdb called clonotypes with MiXCR, one entry per CDR3 protein. The sample records fewer than 900,000 distinct CDR3 sequences, roughly 41% being singletons. Looked up from germline, CDR1 is ENHRY and CDR2 is SYGVKD. The CDR3 contains 14 residues.

The chain links TRBV10-3 to TRBJ2-2; 10 nucleotides line up with TRBD1. Sequenced sample: blood. The clonotype originates from a woman aged 55 to 70 in good health. Written as DNA, the CDR3 is TGTACCATCCCGGACAGGGGGGAAACCGGGGAGCTGTTTTTT. This encodes CTIPDRGETGELFF.